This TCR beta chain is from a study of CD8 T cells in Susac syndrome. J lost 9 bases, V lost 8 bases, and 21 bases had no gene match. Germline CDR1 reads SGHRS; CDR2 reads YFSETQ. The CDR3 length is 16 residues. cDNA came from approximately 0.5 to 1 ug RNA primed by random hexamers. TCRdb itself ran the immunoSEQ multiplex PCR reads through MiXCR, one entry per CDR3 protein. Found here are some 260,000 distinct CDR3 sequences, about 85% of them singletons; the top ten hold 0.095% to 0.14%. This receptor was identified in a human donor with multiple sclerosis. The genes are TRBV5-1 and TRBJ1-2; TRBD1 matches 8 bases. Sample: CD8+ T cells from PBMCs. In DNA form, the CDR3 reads TGCGCCAGGGTTAGAATCCCAGGGGGCAATCACTGGAGCTACACCTTC. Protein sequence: CARVRIPGGNHWSYTF. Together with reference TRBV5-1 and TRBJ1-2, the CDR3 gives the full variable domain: KAGVTQTPRYLIKTRGQQVTLSCSPISGHRSVSWYQQTPGQGLQFLFEYFSETQRNKGNFPGRFSGRQFSNSRSEMNVSTLELGDSALYLCARVRIPGGNHWSYTFGSGTRLTVV.